The sequence of this T cell receptor (beta chain) was determined in a study of beta chain features in type 1 diabetes. Findings and caveats of the study: The cDNA sequencing approach could over-represent high-TCR-expressing cells. Insertions at VDJ junctions were less frequent in type 1 diabetes patients. These patients also deleted more nucleotides at the same junctions. PCR might show a preference for shorter templates, equally across patients and controls.

The ends were cut back, 4 bases at V and 0 bases at J, with 7 bases in the middle. The CDR3 runs 14 residues. Per the germline V gene, CDR1 is SGDLS and CDR2 is YYNGEE. This clone occurred a few times. Its target is unknown. The authors reverse transcribed all of the isolated RNA, so sequencing captured expressed TCRB transcripts. Clones were read by immunoSEQ multiplex PCR, and TCRdb kept only the in-frame ones, dropping some. The table records 350,000 to 450,000 clones, more than 13% of them present only once. The genes are TRBV9 and TRBJ2-2; no reliable D call. This TCR came from a woman between 18 and 29 years old in good health. What was sequenced was naive CD4+ T cells from blood. CDR3 nucleotides: TGTGCCAGCAGCCCCCTTCCGAACACCGGGGAGCTGTTTTTT. It specifies CASSPLPNTGELFF.